Below, 28 T cell receptor beta chains from the same sample are listed, as sequenced in a study of T cell changes during pregnancy in multiple sclerosis. Here immunoSEQ multiplex PCR was the method, and the copy in TCRdb shows in-frame clones only, minus some. The sample gives 100,000 or so clones, 94% of which show up once; less than 2.5% is in the top ten. The source material was peripheral blood, sampled in the third trimester of pregnancy. The origin of the receptors is a female donor with multiple sclerosis, enrolled in a pregnancy study.

This chain connects TRBV7-2 to TRBJ2-7; 10 bases agree with TRBD2. CDR3 size: 16 residues. The V segment lost 5 bases and the J segment 2 bases; nucleotides outside the gene matches: 9. Germline V CDR1 and CDR2: SGHTA, FQGNSA. The CDR3 nucleotides are TGTGCCAGCAGCCCCGTCGCACTAGCGGGGACCTACGAGCAGTACTTC. It specifies CASSPVALAGTYEQYF. The full variable domain, with the rest looked up from reference TRBV7-2 and TRBJ2-7, is GAGVSQSPSNKVTEKGKDVELRCDPISGHTALYWYRQSLGQGLEFLIYFQGNSAPDKSGLPSDRFSAERTGGSVSTLTIQRTQQEDSAVYLCASSPVALAGTYEQYFGPGTRLTVT.

The V and J genes are TRBV6-6 and TRBJ2-7; TRBD2 might be the D (5 bases). Germline values: CDR1 MNHNY, CDR2 SVGAGI (reference sequence). CDR3 length equals 14 residues. Trimming took off 6 bases at V and 3 bases at J, with 15 bases between the two ends. The CDR3 nucleotides are TGTGCCAGCAGACCCCTAGCAACTTTCTACGAGCAGTACTTC. Translated: CASRPLATFYEQYF.

The sample holds one count of this clone. The chain employs TRBV2 and TRBJ2-5, with D possibly being TRBD2 (5 bases). V shed 5 bases and J shed 2 bases, with 9 bases lying between them. The germline V gene has CDR1 SNHLY and CDR2 FYNNEI. This CDR3 has 13 amino acids. The CDR3 spells CASSPSYQETQYF. The CDR3 bases are TGTGCCAGCAGTCCTAGCTATCAAGAGACCCAGTACTTC.

The chain combines TRBV14 with TRBJ2-7; 7 bases are shared with TRBD2. Germline loops: CDR1 SGHDN, CDR2 FVKESK. The CDR3 totals 14 residues. J gave up 3 bases and V 4 bases, and 6 bases lay outside the gene matches. The CDR3 region has the DNA TGTGCCAGCAGCCGACTCGGGGGGAACTACGAGCAGTACTTC. The encoded protein is CASSRLGGNYEQYF.

This chain joins TRBV15 and TRBJ2-1, with 15 bases fitting TRBD2. The CDR3 loop spans 19 amino acids. Germline V gene sequence: CDR1 LNHNV, CDR2 YYDKDF (reference sequence). V lost 2 bases, J lost 3 bases, and 8 bases stayed unmatched. CDR3 sequence reads: CATSRPGLAGGAFYNEQFF. CDR3 nucleotides: TGTGCCACCAGCAGACCGGGACTAGCGGGAGGCGCGTTCTACAATGAGCAGTTCTTC.

The chain joins TRBV19 to TRBJ2-1; 9 bases fit TRBD2. The CDR3 loop spans 13 amino acids. After removal of 1 base from V and 10 bases from J, the junction contained 2 bases not matched to a gene. Germline V gene lookup returns CDR1 LNHDA and CDR2 SQIVND (reference sequence). The CDR3 reads CASSIVAGGEQFF. The CDR3 DNA follows: TGTGCCAGTAGTATAGTGGCGGGAGGGGAGCAGTTCTTC.

The J gene is TRBJ1-5, the V gene TRBV19; 7 bases are shared with TRBD1. CDR3 size: 13 residues. Germline values: CDR1 LNHDA, CDR2 SQIVND (reference sequence). Trimming cost V 9 bases and J 4 bases; bases outside gene matches: 6. In DNA, the CDR3 is TGTGCCAGCAACGAACAGGGGAATCAGCCCCAGCATTTT. It is translated as CASNEQGNQPQHF.

The chain has TRBV5-1 and TRBJ2-7; 9 positions agree with TRBD1. The germline gives CDR1 SGHRS, CDR2 YFSETQ. V shed 4 bases and J 10 bases; nucleotides not matched to a gene: 12. This CDR3 has 14 amino acids. The CDR3 here is CASSPSPGTGPQYF. The CDR3 bases are TGCGCCAGCAGCCCCTCACCCGGGACAGGGCCTCAGTACTTC.

The chain joins TRBV7-3 to TRBJ2-2, with 8 bases matching TRBD2. The CDR3 covers 15 residues. J was trimmed by 8 bases and V by 5 bases; bases with no gene match: 10. Germline CDR1 SGHTA, CDR2 FQGTGA. The CDR3 is CASSLQAGVAGELFF. Here the CDR3 DNA reads TGTGCCAGCAGCCTCCAAGCGGGAGTGGCGGGGGAGCTGTTTTTT.

The genes are TRBV4-1 and TRBJ2-3; 16 bases are shared with TRBD2. Germline-derived CDR1 and CDR2 are MGHRA and YSYEKL. The CDR3 length is 19 residues. V was pared by 0 bases and J by 3 bases, with 6 bases of the junction left unmatched. The CDR3 sequence is CASSQDGTSGRAGTDTQYF. CDR3 coding DNA: TGCGCCAGCAGCCAAGATGGGACTAGCGGGAGGGCCGGAACAGATACGCAGTATTTT.

The rearrangement uses TRBV2 and TRBJ2-7; TRBD1 matches 8 bases. This CDR3 spans 14 amino acids. V lost 4 bases to trimming and J lost 3 bases; unmatched junction nucleotides: 5. CDR1 and CDR2 from the germline V gene are SNHLY and FYNNEI. The CDR3 spells CASSGGRGHYEQYF. The DNA of the CDR3 is TGTGCCAGCAGTGGGGGCAGGGGGCACTACGAGCAGTACTTC.

V and J are TRBV4-3 and TRBJ2-7; perhaps TRBD1 as D (6 bases). CDR1 and CDR2 (germline): LGHNA, YSLEER. This CDR3 comprises 15 residues. Trimming cost V 0 bases and J 4 bases, with 13 bases left between them. The CDR3 DNA follows: TGCGCCAGCAGCCAAGAGGGCAGGGGAGTGTACGAGCAGTACTTC. Amino acids: CASSQEGRGVYEQYF.

This chain uses TRBV28 with TRBJ2-7; TRBD2 aligns across 12 bases. The CDR3 spans 15 residues. Germline CDR1 and CDR2: MDHEN and SYDVKM. V shed 2 bases and J 7 bases; nucleotides not matched to a gene: 6. DNA for the CDR3: TGTGCCAGCAGTTTAGTGGCTAGCGGGAGGGTTGAGCAGTACTTC. Translating it yields CASSLVASGRVEQYF. Drawing the rest from reference TRBV28 and TRBJ2-7, the complete variable domain is DVKVTQSSRYLVKRTGEKVFLECVQDMDHENMFWYRQDPGLGLRLIYFSYDVKMKEKGDIPEGYSVSREKKERFSLILESASTNQTSMYLCASSLVASGRVEQYFGPGTRLTVT.

The chain has TRBV15 and TRBJ2-2; D unresolved. V gave up 1 base and J gave up 0 bases, with 9 bases separating them. Germline V gene data show CDR1 as LNHNV and CDR2 as YYDKDF (reference sequence). The length of the CDR3 is 16 residues. The CDR3 nucleotides are TGTGCCACCAGCAGAGGCATACTATCGAACACCGGGGAGCTGTTTTTT. Protein product: CATSRGILSNTGELFF.

CDR3 in amino acids: CASSLGQAFNTEAFF. The CDR3 DNA sequence: TGTGCCAGCAGCTTAGGACAGGCCTTTAACACTGAAGCTTTCTTT. The genes are TRBV7-9 and TRBJ1-1, with TRBD1 as a possible D gene (6 bases). The CDR3 sequence is 15 residues long. With 1 base removed from V and 2 bases from J, the gap between germline ends came to 11 bases. Germline V gene data show CDR1 as SEHNR and CDR2 as FQNEAQ (reference sequence).

The table lists this clone with a count of one. The V and J genes are TRBV19 and TRBJ2-1; 7 nucleotides line up with TRBD2. CDR1 and CDR2 from the germline V gene are LNHDA and SQIVND (reference sequence). The CDR3 consists of 18 residues. Trimming took 5 bases from V and 7 from J; bases not matched to a gene: 20. The CDR3 nucleotides read TGTGCCAGTAGTTTGAGGGTTTCCGGGCTAGCGGAGGGAAATGAGCAGTTCTTC. Encoded protein: CASSLRVSGLAEGNEQFF. The variable domain in full, with the rest retrieved from reference TRBV19 and TRBJ2-1, is DGGITQSPKYLFRKEGQNVTLSCEQNLNHDAMYWYRQDPGQGLRLIYYSQIVNDFQKGDIAEGYSVSREKKESFPLTVTSAQKNPTAFYLCASSLRVSGLAEGNEQFFGPGTRLTVL.

CDR3 sequence reads: CASSLGPTGSSEAFF. For the CDR3, the DNA is TGTGCCAGCAGCTTAGGCCCCACAGGAAGTAGTGAAGCTTTCTTT. The chain uses TRBV7-6 and TRBJ1-1, with D perhaps matching TRBD1 (5 bases). The germline V and J ends were trimmed by 1 base and 7 bases, with 16 bases remaining between them. The germline V gene encodes CDR1 SGHVS and CDR2 FNYEAQ. This CDR3 contains 15 residues. Combining the CDR3 with reference TRBV7-6 and TRBJ1-1 gives the whole variable domain GAGVSQSPRYKVTKRGQDVALRCDPISGHVSLYWYRQALGQGPEFLTYFNYEAQQDKSGLPNDRFSAERPEGSISTLTIQRTEQRDSAMYRCASSLGPTGSSEAFFGQGTRLTVV.

J is TRBJ2-2 and V is TRBV4-2; the match to TRBD2 covers 15 bases. CDR1 is LGHNA, CDR2 YNFKEQ, per germline. The V segment lost 3 bases and the J segment 7 bases; nucleotides outside the gene matches: 12. The CDR3 totals 19 residues. The CDR3 nucleotides are TGTGCCAGCAGCCATCCGGGACTAGCGGGAGGCGGGGTCAGCGGGGAGCTGTTTTTT. The encoded protein is CASSHPGLAGGGVSGELFF.

This sequence joins TRBV5-1 and TRBJ2-1; TRBD2 is a possible D gene (6 bases). Trimming pared 2 bases from V and 4 bases from J, leaving 16 bases between. This CDR3 comprises 16 residues. The germline V gene has CDR1 SGHRS and CDR2 YFSETQ. CDR3 residues: CASSLPGLKVYNEQFF. CDR3 nucleotides: TGCGCCAGCAGCTTACCGGGACTTAAGGTGTACAATGAGCAGTTCTTC.

The CDR3 region is CASSITGGMTEAFF. CDR3 bases: TGTGCCAGTAGTATTACAGGGGGCATGACTGAAGCTTTCTTT. This chain uses TRBV19 with TRBJ1-1; TRBD1 matches at 9 bases. With 3 bases clipped from V and 5 bases from J, the junction kept 4 bases outside the gene matches. The germline CDR1 and CDR2 sequences are LNHDA and SQIVND (reference sequence). The CDR3 totals 14 residues.

The CDR3 nucleotides read TGTGCCAGTAGTCCTACAGTGCGGGCCAACGTCCTGACTTTC. It yields the protein CASSPTVRANVLTF. The rearrangement joins TRBV19 to TRBJ2-6, with unresolved D. Germline lookup yields CDR1 LNHDA and CDR2 SQIVND (reference sequence). This CDR3 is 14 amino acids long. V shed 5 bases and J shed 5 bases, with 10 bases lying between them.

The V call is TRBV5-1, the J call TRBJ1-1, with a weak D call TRBD1 (6 bases). The ends were cut back, 2 bases at V and 1 base at J, with 12 bases in the middle. There are 15 residues in the CDR3. CDR1 and CDR2 from the germline V gene are SGHRS and YFSETQ. CDR3 in DNA: TGCGCCAGCAGCTTTCGTGGGACAACGAACACTGAAGCTTTCTTT. Translation: CASSFRGTTNTEAFF.

The rearrangement uses TRBV5-6 and TRBJ2-7; 9 nucleotides line up with TRBD1. Germline CDR1 reads SGHDT; CDR2 reads YYEEEE. This CDR3 comprises 15 residues. V lost 3 bases to trimming and J lost 1 base; unmatched junction nucleotides: 5. The CDR3: CASSSAGTGSYEQYF. The CDR3 DNA follows: TGTGCCAGCAGCTCCGCCGGGACAGGGTCCTACGAGCAGTACTTC.

The V and J genes are TRBV19 and TRBJ2-5; maybe TRBD2 (5 bases). This CDR3 has 16 amino acids. Germline values: CDR1 LNHDA, CDR2 SQIVND (reference sequence). V was trimmed by 4 bases and J by 1 base, leaving 16 bases between them. CDR3 sequence (DNA): TGTGCCAGTAGTACCCCGGCTTCGGGGTTCCAAGAGACCCAGTACTTC. It is translated as CASSTPASGFQETQYF.

The V gene is TRBV2, the J gene TRBJ2-7; the D gene is possibly TRBD1 (6 bases). The CDR3 consists of 12 residues. Germline V gene data show CDR1 as SNHLY and CDR2 as FYNNEI. With 5 bases removed from V and 3 bases from J, the gap between germline ends came to 8 bases. Here the CDR3 reads CASSKDSYEQYF. Here the CDR3 DNA reads TGTGCCAGCAGTAAGGACAGCTACGAGCAGTACTTC.

CDR3 sequence (DNA): TGCAGCGCCCTGTACAGGGGCCCGGGGAATGAGCAGTTCTTC. Protein product: CSALYRGPGNEQFF. The chain combines TRBV29-1 with TRBJ2-1, with 7 positions matching TRBD1. Germline V gene sequence: CDR1 SQVTM, CDR2 ANQGSEA. CDR3 size: 14 residues. The junction had 13 bases not matched to a gene; V was cut back by 7 bases and J by 7 bases.

This chain links TRBV9 with TRBJ2-3, with 8 nucleotides matching TRBD2. Germline V gene data show CDR1 as SGDLS and CDR2 as YYNGEE. With 1 base clipped from V and 5 bases from J, the junction kept 12 bases outside the gene matches. CDR3 length: 17 amino acids. The CDR3 reads CASSVSRSSGGGDTQYF. The CDR3 coding sequence is TGTGCCAGCAGCGTAAGTCGTTCGAGCGGGGGAGGAGATACGCAGTATTTT.

The V call is TRBV19, the J call TRBJ1-1, with D unclear. CDR3 size: 17 residues. V was pared by 3 bases and J by 1 base, with 18 bases between. In germline, CDR1 is LNHDA, CDR2 SQIVND (reference sequence). CDR3 nucleotides: TGTGCCAGTAGTATCACGGGTTCCTTTATTAAGAACACTGAAGCTTTCTTT. Translation: CASSITGSFIKNTEAFF.